Presented here are 3 T cell receptor beta chains from one specimen sequenced in a study of glioma-infiltrating T cells after dendritic cell vaccination. Described time point: after dendritic cell vaccination, including at tumor progression/relapse. This table comes from immunoSEQ multiplex PCR, and its TCRdb copy is limited to in-frame clones, with some not included. The table includes about 50,000 clones, about 89% detected once. Source: blood, taken after dendritic cell vaccination. The origin of the receptors is a human donor with glioblastoma.

This clone was observed once. An end of the junction differs from the germline gene, which may be a read error. V usage is TRBV6-1 and J usage is TRBJ2-7; 11 positions match TRBD1. The CDR3 loop spans 12 amino acids. Germline V gene sequence: CDR1 MNHNS, CDR2 SASEGT. Here the CDR3 reads CASSDRTGGFNF. Here the CDR3 DNA reads TGTGCCAGCAGTGACCGGACAGGGGGCTTTAACTTC.

This chain uses TRBV5-1 with TRBJ2-1, with D possibly being TRBD2 (5 bases). Germline V CDR1 and CDR2: SGHRS, YFSETQ. Deletions cut 2 bases from V and 5 bases from J, with 11 bases between. The CDR3 has 14 amino acids. As DNA, the CDR3 is TGCGCCAGCAGCTTCGGGAAACCGAACAATGAGCAGTTCTTC. Translated, it gives CASSFGKPNNEQFF. Looking up the rest from reference TRBV5-1 and TRBJ2-1 gives the full variable domain: KAGVTQTPRYLIKTRGQQVTLSCSPISGHRSVSWYQQTPGQGLQFLFEYFSETQRNKGNFPGRFSGRQFSNSRSEMNVSTLELGDSALYLCASSFGKPNNEQFFGPGTRLTVL.

The V call is TRBV28, the J call TRBJ1-2; possible D gene TRBD1, 6 bases. CDR3 length equals 15 residues. Per the germline V gene, CDR1 is MDHEN and CDR2 is SYDVKM. V lost 5 bases and J lost 0, with 13 bases in between. CDR3 sequence reads: CASSPQGRANYGYTF. CDR3 sequence (DNA): TGTGCCAGCAGTCCGCAGGGGAGAGCTAACTATGGCTACACCTTC.